The rows below give T cell receptor beta chains drawn from one sample of a study of control samples from healthy donors and cancer patients. Repertoires were generated with immunoSEQ multiplex PCR, while TCRdb's copy carries only in-frame clones and drops some. The sample shows roughly 38,000 clones, about 94% of them seen only once. Sequences were obtained from blood. These receptors came from a woman aged 50 to 60 in good health. Both conserved end residues are part of each CDR3. The D gene is left open where the match is weak. Size values are once, few and many counts, or a class for expanded clones, and some rows have none.

V gene,J gene,CDR3 length,clone size,D gene,CDR3 protein,CDR3 DNA
TRBV12-3/TRBV12-4,TRBJ1-5,13,-,-,CASSFFSNQPQHF,TGTGCCAGCAGTTTCTTTAGCAATCAGCCCCAGCATTTT
TRBV6-2/TRBV6-3,TRBJ1-5,14,-,-,CASSYGALGQPQHF,TGTGCCAGCAGTTACGGCGCCCTCGGCCAGCCCCAGCATTTT
TRBV13,TRBJ1-6,16,-,-,CASSLAGGGVDSPLHF,TGTGCCAGCAGCTTAGCGGGAGGGGGTGTGGATTCACCCCTCCACTTT
TRBV24-1,TRBJ1-1,11,-,-,CATSDGKEAFF,TGTGCCACCAGTGACGGAAAGGAAGCTTTCTTT
TRBV5-1,TRBJ1-1,14,-,-,CASSGGRLNTEAFF,TGCGCCAGCAGCGGGGGACGGCTGAACACTGAAGCTTTCTTT
TRBV28,TRBJ1-5,14,-,-,CASGGVRDNQSQHF,TGTGCCAGTGGGGGGGTCCGAGACAATCAGTCCCAGCATTTT
TRBV6-5,TRBJ1-6,13,-,-,CASTQAEHSPLHF,TGTGCCAGCACCCAAGCAGAGCATTCACCCCTCCACTTT
TRBV7-2,TRBJ2-5,14,once,-,CASSLVAGAETQYF,TGTGCCAGCAGCTTAGTGGCGGGGGCGGAGACCCAGTACTTC
TRBV27,TRBJ2-7,18,-,TRBD1,CASSGRGGQGTNFYEQYF,TGTGCCAGCAGTGGTAGAGGAGGACAGGGTACTAACTTCTACGAGCAGTACTTC
TRBV3-1/TRBV3-2,TRBJ1-6,12,few,-,CASGSFVDHLHF,TGTGCCAGCGGGTCCTTTGTAGATCACCTCCACTTT
TRBV4-2,TRBJ2-1,19,-,TRBD2,CASSQGGTSGGRLHNEQFF,TGTGCCAGCAGCCAAGGAGGGACTAGCGGGGGGCGGTTGCACAATGAGCAGTTCTTC
TRBV29-1,TRBJ2-7,13,-,-,CSVKGRAPTEQYF,TGCAGCGTTAAGGGAAGGGCCCCTACGGAGCAGTACTTC
TRBV9,TRBJ1-3,16,-,-,CASSVFDEPTGNTIYF,TGTGCCAGCAGCGTATTCGACGAACCCACTGGAAACACCATATATTTT
TRBV9,TRBJ1-1,13,-,-,CASSVVPNTEAFF,TGTGCCAGCAGCGTAGTACCGAACACTGAAGCTTTCTTT
TRBV12-5,TRBJ2-1,15,-,-,CASGLGQQGYNEQFF,TGTGCTAGTGGTTTGGGCCAACAGGGTTACAATGAGCAGTTCTTC
TRBV30,TRBJ1-5,16,-,TRBD1,CAWTEFGTGGYQPQHF,TGTGCCTGGACTGAGTTTGGGACAGGGGGCTATCAGCCCCAGCATTTT
TRBV30,TRBJ1-5,13,-,-,CAWSPGSDQPQHF,TGTGCCTGGAGTCCGGGTTCGGATCAGCCCCAGCATTTT
TRBV3-1/TRBV3-2,TRBJ1-6,15,-,-,CASSQLDSTNSPLHF,TGTGCCAGCAGCCAATTAGACAGTACGAATTCACCCCTCCACTTT
TRBV7-3,TRBJ2-6,16,-,-,CASSLQGTSGANVLTF,TGTGCCAGCAGCTTACAGGGTACCTCTGGGGCCAACGTCCTGACTTTC
TRBV3-1/TRBV3-2,TRBJ1-5,14,once,TRBD1,CASSPGTGNQPQHF,TGTGCCAGCAGCCCTGGGACAGGTAATCAGCCCCAGCATTTT